Listed here is a single T cell receptor (beta chain). The target of this receptor is not known. Base qualities are not at hand, and no much larger clone is one base apart. Systemically healthy Caucasian individuals from Russia, 39 in total and aged 6 to 90 years, were included as donors. Each donor gave 8 to 10 milliliters of peripheral blood, collected into EDTA-treated Vacutainer tubes. Ficoll-Paque density-gradient centrifugation was used to isolate PBMCs, with at least 6.5 million per sample. Total RNA was extracted from PBMCs with Trizol reagent, with at least 6 micrograms obtained per sample. The percentages of naive CD45RAhigh/CD27high T cells were determined by flow cytometry on a PBMC aliquot from every donor. The trim is 1 base for V and 8 bases for J, with a gap of 11 bases between the germline ends. From the germline V gene, CDR1 is SGHTA and CDR2 is FQGNSA. Inclusive of the bounding cysteine and phenylalanine, the CDR3 is 13 residues long. The kept DNA is CDR3 alone, 39 bases in frame from the first base.

The data were obtained in a study of blood T cells in healthy people across ages (dated by TCRdb to between 2014 and 2017). Study-wide context: In model experiments, template switching captured about one uniquely barcoded TCR beta cDNA molecule for every two T cells. To avoid experimental bias, donors of different ages were distributed randomly across sequencing lanes. Using the same blood draw, the study looked at two additional independent replicas of 1 million unique cDNA reads for two donors, one aged 18 to 30 and the other aged 80 or older. Four age groups were formed from the donors: young (average about 17 years), middle-aged (more than 35), aged (about 62) and long-lived (less than 85). The study measured age-related changes in TCR beta repertoire diversity using deep sequencing normalized with unique cDNA molecular identifiers.

Points the paper makes about the study in general: As age increased, observed TCR beta diversity per million T cells dropped in a roughly linear way, and a significant reduction was already evident by age around 41. Conclusive comparison of naive and antigen-experienced compartments was prevented by the profiling of bulk unsorted PBMCs. There was a strong correlation between observed TCR beta diversity and the percentage of naive T cells measured by flow cytometry. Compared with the aged group, the long-lived group had more naive CD4+ T cells, fewer expanded clones and increased TCR diversity, suggesting age selection. Because the CMV infection status of the donors was unknown, age-related changes in expanded clonotypes may potentially have been confounded. Estimates of total diversity based on one million sequenced T cells were considered lower bounds and underestimates.

Library construction relied on 5' RACE. The sequencer was an Illumina HiSeq 2500. A second PCR of about 6 to 11 cycles was run with a J-beta primer mix and a sample-barcoded 5' primer. A unique molecular identifier was introduced onto each TCR beta cDNA molecule by a template-switch 5' adaptor carrying 12 random nucleotides. At least 2.5 million CDR3-containing paired-end reads were obtained from each sample. First-strand cDNA was synthesized from all RNA with the Mint cDNA synthesis kit, primed by a TRBC-specific oligonucleotide. After uracil-DNA glycosylase treatment, a first 18-cycle PCR used universal primers M1SS and BC2_uni_R on all cDNA. As for how the authors treated the data: Each sample was normalized by randomly selecting 1 million high-quality reads, each carrying a distinct molecular identifier. Reads with shared molecular identifiers were discarded instead of being binned into consensus sequences. MiTCR, set to a Q25 quality threshold and the strictest error-elimination algorithm, was used for CDR3 identification, clonotype clustering and error correction. Lower-bound total TCR beta diversity was estimated with a nonparametric unseen species model using Euler transformation. TCRdb passed the public sequencing reads through fastp at Q25 and MiXCR, retaining productive beta sequences. Rows with a matching CDR3 protein are joined into one entry that keeps the most common DNA and genes. The V and J calls here are based on TCRdb, not the publication. Recorded for this sample are fewer than 1.5 million distinct CDR3 sequences; approximately 38% of them occurred a single time. The ten largest clones capture 7% to 9.5% of the sample.

This receptor was identified in a woman under 30 in good health. Sequenced material: blood. The rearranged segments are TRBV7-2 and TRBJ1-1; the D segment could be TRBD1, given 5 matching bases. The CDR3: CASSLEPGGEAFF. The nucleotides are TGTGCCAGCAGCTTAGAACCCGGGGGAGAAGCTTTCTTT.